A single sample is the source of the 5 T cell receptor beta chains below, sequenced in a study of cytomegalovirus exposure and HLA in healthy donors. Vbeta (60) and Jbeta (13) primers were used in the PCR. Sequencing used immunoSEQ multiplex PCR; TCRdb keeps in-frame clones, though not all of them. The sample holds 150,000 or so clones; 80% are singletons and the top ten take about 2.2%. Material: PBMCs. These receptor sequences come from a man aged 50-59 years in good health and CMV-seronegative.

CDR3 protein: CASSAARTEAFF. CDR3 DNA: TGTGCCAGCAGTGCGGCTAGGACTGAAGCTTTCTTT. The chain joins TRBV2 to TRBJ1-1, with no clear D. From germline, CDR1 is SNHLY and CDR2 FYNNEI. V lost 4 bases, J lost 5 bases, and 8 bases lay in between. The length of the CDR3 is 12 residues.

The rearrangement joins TRBV18 to TRBJ2-1; 7 bases are shared with TRBD2. The trim removed 2 bases at V and 9 bases at J, leaving 10 bases unmatched. The CDR3 contains 15 residues. CDR1 and CDR2 (germline): KGHSH, LQKENI. The CDR3 spells CASSPSLADTPEQFF. Written as DNA, the CDR3 is TGTGCCAGCTCACCAAGCCTAGCGGACACCCCTGAGCAGTTCTTC.

CDR3 sequence reads: CATSRDRGGAGGELFF. The CDR3 bases are TGTGCCACCAGCAGAGACCGGGGGGGCGCCGGCGGGGAGCTGTTTTTT. The chain links TRBV15 to TRBJ2-2; 8 nucleotides match TRBD2. V dropped 0 bases and J dropped 7; count of bases not matched to a gene: 7. CDR3 length equals 16 residues. The germline V gene encodes CDR1 LNHNV and CDR2 YYDKDF (reference sequence).

This clone is judged medium-sized. This CDR3 reads CSVTRDRGHEQYF. The CDR3 DNA follows: TGCAGCGTCACCCGGGACAGGGGCCACGAGCAGTACTTC. V usage is TRBV29-1 and J usage is TRBJ2-7; 10 bases align to TRBD1. Germline V gene lookup returns CDR1 SQVTM and CDR2 ANQGSEA. V dropped 6 bases and J dropped 5; count of bases not matched to a gene: 7. The CDR3 consists of 13 residues.

The chain uses TRBV28 and TRBJ1-3; TRBD1 is a possible D gene (5 bases). V lost 6 bases and J lost 3, with 21 bases in between. The CDR3 extends over 17 amino acids. Germline CDR1 and CDR2: MDHEN and SYDVKM. CDR3 DNA sequence: TGTGCCAGCAGACGACCCCAGGGAGGGGACGTTGGAAACACCATATATTTT. This encodes CASRRPQGGDVGNTIYF.